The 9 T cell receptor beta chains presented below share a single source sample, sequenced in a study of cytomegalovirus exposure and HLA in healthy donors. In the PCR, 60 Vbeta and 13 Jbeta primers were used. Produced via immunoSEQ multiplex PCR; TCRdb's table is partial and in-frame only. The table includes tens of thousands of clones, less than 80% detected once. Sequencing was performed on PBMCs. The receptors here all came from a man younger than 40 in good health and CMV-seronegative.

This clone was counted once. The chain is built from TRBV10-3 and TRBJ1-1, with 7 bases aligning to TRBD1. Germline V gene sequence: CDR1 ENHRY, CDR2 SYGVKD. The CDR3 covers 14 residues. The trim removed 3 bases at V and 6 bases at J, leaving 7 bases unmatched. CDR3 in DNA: TGTGCCATCAGTGATTCACAGGGGAGCGCTGAAGCTTTCTTT. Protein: CAISDSQGSAEAFF.

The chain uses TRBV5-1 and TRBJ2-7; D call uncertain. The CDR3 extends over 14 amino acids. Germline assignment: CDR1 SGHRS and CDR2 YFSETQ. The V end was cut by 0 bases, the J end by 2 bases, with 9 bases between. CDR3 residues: CASSLGQATYEQYF. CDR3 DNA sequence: TGCGCCAGCAGCTTGGGGCAGGCGACCTACGAGCAGTACTTC. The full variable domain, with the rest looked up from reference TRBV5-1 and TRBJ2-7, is KAGVTQTPRYLIKTRGQQVTLSCSPISGHRSVSWYQQTPGQGLQFLFEYFSETQRNKGNFPGRFSGRQFSNSRSEMNVSTLELGDSALYLCASSLGQATYEQYFGPGTRLTVT.

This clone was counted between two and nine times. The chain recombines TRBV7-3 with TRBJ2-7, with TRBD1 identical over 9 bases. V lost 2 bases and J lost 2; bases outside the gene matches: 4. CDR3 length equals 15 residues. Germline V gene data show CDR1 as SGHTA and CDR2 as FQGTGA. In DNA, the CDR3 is TGTGCCAGCAGCTTAGACAGGGGGGACACCTACGAGCAGTACTTC. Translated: CASSLDRGDTYEQYF. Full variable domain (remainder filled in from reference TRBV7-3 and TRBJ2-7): GAGVSQTPSNKVTEKGKYVELRCDPISGHTALYWYRQSLGQGPEFLIYFQGTGAADDSGLPNDRFFAVRPEGSVSTLKIQRTERGDSAVYLCASSLDRGDTYEQYFGPGTRLTVT.

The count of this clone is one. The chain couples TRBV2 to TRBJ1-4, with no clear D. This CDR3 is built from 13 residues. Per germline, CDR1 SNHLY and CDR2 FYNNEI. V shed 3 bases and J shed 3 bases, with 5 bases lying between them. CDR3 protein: CASSERANEKLFF. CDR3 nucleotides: TGTGCCAGCAGTGAGCGGGCTAATGAAAAACTGTTTTTT.

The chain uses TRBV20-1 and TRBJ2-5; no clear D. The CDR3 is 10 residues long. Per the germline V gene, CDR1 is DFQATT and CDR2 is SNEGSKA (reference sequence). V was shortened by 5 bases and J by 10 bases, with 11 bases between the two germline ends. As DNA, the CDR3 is TGCAGTGCTGGGCCCACGGACCAGTACTTC. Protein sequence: CSAGPTDQYF.

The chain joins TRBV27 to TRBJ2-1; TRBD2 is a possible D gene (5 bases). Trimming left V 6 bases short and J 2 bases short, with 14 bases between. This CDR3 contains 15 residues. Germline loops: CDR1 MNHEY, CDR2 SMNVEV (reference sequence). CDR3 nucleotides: TGTGCCAGCAGCGTTACTAGGTCTACCTACAATGAGCAGTTCTTC. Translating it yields CASSVTRSTYNEQFF.

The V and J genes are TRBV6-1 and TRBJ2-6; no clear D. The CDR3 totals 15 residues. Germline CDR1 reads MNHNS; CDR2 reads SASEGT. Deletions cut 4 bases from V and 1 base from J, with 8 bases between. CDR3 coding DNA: TGTGCCAGCAGTGGTACAAAATCTGGGGCCAACGTCCTGACTTTC. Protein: CASSGTKSGANVLTF.

CDR3 residues: CASSPYRGILRLDTQYF. In DNA form, the CDR3 reads TGCGCCAGCAGCCCGTACCGAGGTATTTTGCGGCTAGATACGCAGTATTTT. The rearrangement links TRBV5-1 to TRBJ2-3; D is undetermined. V lost 4 bases and J lost 5, with 23 bases in between. CDR1 and CDR2 from the germline V gene are SGHRS and YFSETQ. The CDR3 length is 17 residues.

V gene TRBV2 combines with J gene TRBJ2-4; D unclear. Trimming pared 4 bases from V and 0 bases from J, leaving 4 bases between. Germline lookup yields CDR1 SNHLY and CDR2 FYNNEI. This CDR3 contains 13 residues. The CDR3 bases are TGTGCCAGCAGTGGACTAGCCAAAAACATTCAGTACTTC. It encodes CASSGLAKNIQYF.